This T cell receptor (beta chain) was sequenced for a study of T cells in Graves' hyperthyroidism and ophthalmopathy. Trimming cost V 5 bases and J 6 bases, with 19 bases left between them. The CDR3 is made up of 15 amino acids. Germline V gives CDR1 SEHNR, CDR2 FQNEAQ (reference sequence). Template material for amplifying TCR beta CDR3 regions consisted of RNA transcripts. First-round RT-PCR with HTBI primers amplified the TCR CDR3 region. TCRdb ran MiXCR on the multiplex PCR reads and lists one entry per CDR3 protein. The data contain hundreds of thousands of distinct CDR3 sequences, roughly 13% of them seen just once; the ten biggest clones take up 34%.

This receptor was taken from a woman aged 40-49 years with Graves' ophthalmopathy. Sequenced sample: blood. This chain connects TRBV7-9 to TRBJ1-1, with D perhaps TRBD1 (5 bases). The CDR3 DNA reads TGTGCCAGCAGCCGCCTGACTGGGGGGACTGCTGAAGCTTTCTTT. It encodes CASSRLTGGTAEAFF.